The clone carrying this T cell receptor beta chain was found many times. CDR1 is ENHRY, CDR2 SYGVKD, per germline. The CDR3 consists of 14 residues. The V end was cut by 3 bases, the J end by 1 base, with 9 bases between. These data originate in a study of Graves' ophthalmopathy and Graves' hyperthyroidism. RNA transcripts served as template for amplifying TCR beta CDR3 sequences. Scientists carried out first-round RT-PCR using HTBI primers and then a second-round multiplex PCR. TCRdb reprocessed the multiplex PCR reads via MiXCR and lists one record per CDR3 protein. The top ten hold around 40% of the sample, which has almost 750,000 distinct CDR3 sequences, around 40% seen once. Under 3 months in duration, the ophthalmopathy in affected donors had moderate-to-severe activity, CAS ≥3 and NOSPECS ≥4. Diagnosis was based on clinical symptoms, serum thyroxine, TRAb, thyroid ultrasound and orbital computed tomography. The authors isolated PBMCs from 8 to 10 ml of fresh peripheral blood.

The TCR comes from an adult man with Graves' ophthalmopathy. V gene TRBV10-3 combines with J gene TRBJ2-5; D ambiguous. Specimen: peripheral blood. As DNA, the CDR3 is TGTGCCATCAGTGATCGTCTAGGCCAAGAGACCCAGTACTTC. Amino acid sequence: CAISDRLGQETQYF.